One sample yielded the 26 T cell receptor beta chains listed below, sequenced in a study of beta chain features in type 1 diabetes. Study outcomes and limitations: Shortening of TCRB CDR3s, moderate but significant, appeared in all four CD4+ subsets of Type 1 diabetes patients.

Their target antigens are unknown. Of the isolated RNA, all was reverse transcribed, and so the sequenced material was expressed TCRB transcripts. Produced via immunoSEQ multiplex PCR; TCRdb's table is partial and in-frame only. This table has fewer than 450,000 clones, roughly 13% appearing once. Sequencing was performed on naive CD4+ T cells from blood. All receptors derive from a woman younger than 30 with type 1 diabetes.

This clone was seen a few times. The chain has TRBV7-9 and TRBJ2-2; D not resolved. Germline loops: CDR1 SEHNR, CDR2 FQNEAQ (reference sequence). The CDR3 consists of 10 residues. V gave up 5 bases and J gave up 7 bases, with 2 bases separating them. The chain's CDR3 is CASSRGELFF. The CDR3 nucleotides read TGTGCCAGCAGCCGCGGGGAGCTGTTTTTT.

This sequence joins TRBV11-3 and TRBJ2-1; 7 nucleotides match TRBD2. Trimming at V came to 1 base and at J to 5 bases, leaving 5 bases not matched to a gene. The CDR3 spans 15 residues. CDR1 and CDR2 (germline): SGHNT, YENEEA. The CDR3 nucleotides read TGTGCCAGCAGCTTAGTACGGGAGGCACACAATGAGCAGTTCTTC. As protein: CASSLVREAHNEQFF.

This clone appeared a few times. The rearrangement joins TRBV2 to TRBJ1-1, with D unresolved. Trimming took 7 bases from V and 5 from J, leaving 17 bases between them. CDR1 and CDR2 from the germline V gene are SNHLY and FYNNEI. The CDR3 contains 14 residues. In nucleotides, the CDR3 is TGTGCCAGCACCGAAGTTGGACGAGGGACTGAAGCTTTCTTT. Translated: CASTEVGRGTEAFF. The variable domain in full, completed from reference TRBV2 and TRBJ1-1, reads EPEVTQTPSHQVTQMGQEVILRCVPISNHLYFYWYRQILGQKVEFLVSFYNNEISEKSEIFDDQFSVERPDGSNFTLKIRSTKLEDSAMYFCASTEVGRGTEAFFGQGTRLTVV.

The CDR3, as DNA: TGTGCCAGCAGTTCGGGGGGATACGTCACTGAAGCTTTCTTT. Translated: CASSSGGYVTEAFF. V is TRBV27 and J is TRBJ1-1; possibly TRBD1 for D (5 bases). The V end lost 4 bases, the J end lost 4 bases, and 13 bases lay between the germline ends. CDR1 and CDR2 from the germline V gene are MNHEY and SMNVEV (reference sequence). There are 14 residues in the CDR3.

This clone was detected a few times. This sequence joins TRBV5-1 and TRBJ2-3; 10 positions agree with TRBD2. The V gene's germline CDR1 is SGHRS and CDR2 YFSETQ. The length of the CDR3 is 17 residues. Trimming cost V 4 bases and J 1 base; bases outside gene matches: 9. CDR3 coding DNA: TGCGCCAGCAGCCCAGCGGGAGGGAGGTCGGGCACAGATACGCAGTATTTT. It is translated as CASSPAGGRSGTDTQYF. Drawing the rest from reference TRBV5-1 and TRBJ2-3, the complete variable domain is KAGVTQTPRYLIKTRGQQVTLSCSPISGHRSVSWYQQTPGQGLQFLFEYFSETQRNKGNFPGRFSGRQFSNSRSEMNVSTLELGDSALYLCASSPAGGRSGTDTQYFGPGTRLTVL.

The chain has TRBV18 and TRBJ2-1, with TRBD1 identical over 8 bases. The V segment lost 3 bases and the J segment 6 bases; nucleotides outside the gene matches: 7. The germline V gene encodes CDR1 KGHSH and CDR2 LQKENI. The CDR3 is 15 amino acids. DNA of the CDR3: TGTGCCAGCTCACCTGGACAGGGTTTAATCAATGAGCAGTTCTTC. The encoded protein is CASSPGQGLINEQFF. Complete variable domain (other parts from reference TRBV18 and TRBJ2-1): NAGVMQNPRHLVRRRGQEARLRCSPMKGHSHVYWYRQLPEEGLKFMVYLQKENIIDESGMPKERFSAEFPKEGPSILRIQQVVRGDSAAYFCASSPGQGLINEQFFGPGTRLTVL.

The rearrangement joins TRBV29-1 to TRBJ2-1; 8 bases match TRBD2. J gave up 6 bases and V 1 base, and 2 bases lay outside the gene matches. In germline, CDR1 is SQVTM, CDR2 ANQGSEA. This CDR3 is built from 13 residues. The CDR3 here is CSVEGLASNEQFF. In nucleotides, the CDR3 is TGCAGCGTTGAAGGACTAGCGTCCAATGAGCAGTTCTTC.

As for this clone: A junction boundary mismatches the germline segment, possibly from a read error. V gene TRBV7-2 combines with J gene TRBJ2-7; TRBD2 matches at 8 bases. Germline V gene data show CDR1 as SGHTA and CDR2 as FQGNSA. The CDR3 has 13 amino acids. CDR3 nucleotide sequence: TGTGCCAGCAGCTTAGGGGGACTAGAGGCTTGGGACTTC. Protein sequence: CASSLGGLEAWDF.

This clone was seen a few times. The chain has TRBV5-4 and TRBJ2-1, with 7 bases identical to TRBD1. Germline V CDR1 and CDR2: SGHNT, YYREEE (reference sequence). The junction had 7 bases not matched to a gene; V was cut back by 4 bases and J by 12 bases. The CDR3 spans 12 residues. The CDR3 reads CASSPGQAMQFF. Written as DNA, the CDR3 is TGTGCCAGCAGCCCTGGACAGGCCATGCAGTTCTTC.

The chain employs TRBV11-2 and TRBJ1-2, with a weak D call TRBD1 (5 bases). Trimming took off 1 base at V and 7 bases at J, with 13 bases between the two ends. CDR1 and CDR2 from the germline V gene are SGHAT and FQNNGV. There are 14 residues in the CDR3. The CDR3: CASSLASETGGYTF. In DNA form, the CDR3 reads TGTGCCAGCAGCTTAGCGTCAGAAACAGGTGGCTACACCTTC.

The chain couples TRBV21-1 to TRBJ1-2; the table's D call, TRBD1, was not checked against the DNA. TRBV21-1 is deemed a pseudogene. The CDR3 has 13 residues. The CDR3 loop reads CASSKGPSHGYTF. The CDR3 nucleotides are TGTGCCAGCAGCAAAGGGCCATCCCATGGCTACACCTTC.

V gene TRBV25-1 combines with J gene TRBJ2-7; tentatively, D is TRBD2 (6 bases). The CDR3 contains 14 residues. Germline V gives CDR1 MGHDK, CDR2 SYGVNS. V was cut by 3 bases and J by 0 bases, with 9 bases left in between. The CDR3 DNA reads TGTGCCAGCAGTGAGGGGGGAAGCTCCTACGAGCAGTACTTC. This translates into CASSEGGSSYEQYF.

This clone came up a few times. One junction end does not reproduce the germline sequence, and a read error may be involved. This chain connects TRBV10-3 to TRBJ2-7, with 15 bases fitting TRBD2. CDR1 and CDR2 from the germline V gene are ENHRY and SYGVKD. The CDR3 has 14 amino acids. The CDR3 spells CAIREGLAGGELHF. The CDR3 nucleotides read TGTGCCATCAGGGAAGGACTAGCGGGAGGGGAGTTACACTTC.

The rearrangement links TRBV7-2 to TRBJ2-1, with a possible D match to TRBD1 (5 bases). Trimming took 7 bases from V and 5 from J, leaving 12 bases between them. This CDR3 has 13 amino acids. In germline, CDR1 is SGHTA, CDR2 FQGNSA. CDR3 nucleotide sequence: TGTGCCAGCAAAGAGTCAGGGCACAATGAGCAGTTCTTC. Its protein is CASKESGHNEQFF.

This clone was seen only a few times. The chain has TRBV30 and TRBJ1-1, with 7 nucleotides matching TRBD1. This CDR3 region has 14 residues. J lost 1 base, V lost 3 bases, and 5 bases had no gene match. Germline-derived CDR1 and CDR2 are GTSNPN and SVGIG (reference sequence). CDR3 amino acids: CAWRKGQPNTEAFF. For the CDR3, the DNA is TGTGCCTGGAGGAAGGGACAGCCGAACACTGAAGCTTTCTTT.

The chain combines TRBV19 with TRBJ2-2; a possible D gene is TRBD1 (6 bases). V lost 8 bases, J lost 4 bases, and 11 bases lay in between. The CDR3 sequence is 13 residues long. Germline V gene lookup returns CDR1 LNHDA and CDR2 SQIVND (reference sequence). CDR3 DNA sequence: TGTGCCAGTTTGGGCAGGGGCACCGGGGAGCTGTTTTTT. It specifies CASLGRGTGELFF.

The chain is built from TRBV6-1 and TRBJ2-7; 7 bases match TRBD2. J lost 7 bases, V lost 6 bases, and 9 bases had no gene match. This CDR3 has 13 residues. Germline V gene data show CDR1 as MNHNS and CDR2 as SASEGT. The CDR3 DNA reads TGTGCCAGCAGGGAACCCGGGGGGAAGGAGCAGTACGTC. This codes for CASREPGGKEQYV.

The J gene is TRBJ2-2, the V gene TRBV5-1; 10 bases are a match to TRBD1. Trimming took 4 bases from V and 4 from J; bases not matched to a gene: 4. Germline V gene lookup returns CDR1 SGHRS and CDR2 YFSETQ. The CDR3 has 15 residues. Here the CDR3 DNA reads TGCGCCAGCAGCCCGCGGACAGGGGGCACCGGGGAGCTGTTTTTT. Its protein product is CASSPRTGGTGELFF. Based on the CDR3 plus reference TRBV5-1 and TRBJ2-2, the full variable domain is KAGVTQTPRYLIKTRGQQVTLSCSPISGHRSVSWYQQTPGQGLQFLFEYFSETQRNKGNFPGRFSGRQFSNSRSEMNVSTLELGDSALYLCASSPRTGGTGELFFGEGSRLTVL.

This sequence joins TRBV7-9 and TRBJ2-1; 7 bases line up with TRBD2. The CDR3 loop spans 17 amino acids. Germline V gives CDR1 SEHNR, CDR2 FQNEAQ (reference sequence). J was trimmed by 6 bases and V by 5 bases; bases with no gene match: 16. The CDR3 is CASSPPAGGRRSNEQFF. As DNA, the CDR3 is TGTGCCAGCAGCCCTCCCGCCGGCGGGAGAAGATCCAATGAGCAGTTCTTC.

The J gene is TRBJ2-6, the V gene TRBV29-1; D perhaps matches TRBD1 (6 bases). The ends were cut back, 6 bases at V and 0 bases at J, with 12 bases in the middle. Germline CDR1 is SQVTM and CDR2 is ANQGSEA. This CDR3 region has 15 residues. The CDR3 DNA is TGCAGCGTGACAGGAATAAACTCTGGGGCCAACGTCCTGACTTTC. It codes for CSVTGINSGANVLTF.

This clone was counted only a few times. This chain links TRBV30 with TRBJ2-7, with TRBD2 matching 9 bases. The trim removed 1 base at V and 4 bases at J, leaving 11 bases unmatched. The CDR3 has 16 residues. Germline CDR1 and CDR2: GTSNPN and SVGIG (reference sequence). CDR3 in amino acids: CAWSDRLGLAKYEQYF. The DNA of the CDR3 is TGTGCCTGGAGTGACAGACTCGGACTAGCGAAGTACGAGCAGTACTTC.

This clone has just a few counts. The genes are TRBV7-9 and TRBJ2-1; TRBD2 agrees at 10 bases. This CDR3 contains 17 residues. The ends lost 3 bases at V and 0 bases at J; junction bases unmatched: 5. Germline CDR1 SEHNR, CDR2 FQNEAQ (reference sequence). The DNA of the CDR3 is TGTGCCAGCAGCTTCCGGACTAGCGGAATCTCCTACAATGAGCAGTTCTTC. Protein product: CASSFRTSGISYNEQFF.

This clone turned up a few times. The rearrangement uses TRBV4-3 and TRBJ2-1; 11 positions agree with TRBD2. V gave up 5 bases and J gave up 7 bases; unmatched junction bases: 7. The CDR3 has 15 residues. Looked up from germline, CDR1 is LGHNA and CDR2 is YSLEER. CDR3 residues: CASSTLAGGWNEQFF. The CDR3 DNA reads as TGCGCCAGCAGCACTCTAGCGGGAGGTTGGAATGAGCAGTTCTTC.

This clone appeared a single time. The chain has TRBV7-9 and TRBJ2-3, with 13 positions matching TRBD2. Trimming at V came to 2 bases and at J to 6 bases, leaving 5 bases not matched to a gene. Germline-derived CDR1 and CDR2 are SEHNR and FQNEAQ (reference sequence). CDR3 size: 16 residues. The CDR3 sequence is CASSLMGLAGMDTQYF. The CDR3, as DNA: TGTGCCAGCAGCTTAATGGGACTAGCGGGAATGGATACGCAGTATTTT.

The CDR3 DNA follows: TGTGCCAGCAGCCCCCTCTGGAGGCCCAGCTCCTACAATGAGCAGTTCTTC. Protein: CASSPLWRPSSYNEQFF. V and J are TRBV5-6 and TRBJ2-1; possible D gene TRBD2, 5 bases. Germline V CDR1 and CDR2: SGHDT, YYEEEE. There are 17 residues in the CDR3. Trimming removed 4 bases at V and 0 bases at J, with 17 bases between.

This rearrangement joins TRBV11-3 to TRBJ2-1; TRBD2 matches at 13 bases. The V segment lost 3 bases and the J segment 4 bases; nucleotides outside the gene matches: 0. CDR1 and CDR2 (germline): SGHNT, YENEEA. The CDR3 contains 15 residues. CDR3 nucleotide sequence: TGTGCCAGCAGCTTGGGACTAGCGGGGTACAATGAGCAGTTCTTC. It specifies CASSLGLAGYNEQFF.